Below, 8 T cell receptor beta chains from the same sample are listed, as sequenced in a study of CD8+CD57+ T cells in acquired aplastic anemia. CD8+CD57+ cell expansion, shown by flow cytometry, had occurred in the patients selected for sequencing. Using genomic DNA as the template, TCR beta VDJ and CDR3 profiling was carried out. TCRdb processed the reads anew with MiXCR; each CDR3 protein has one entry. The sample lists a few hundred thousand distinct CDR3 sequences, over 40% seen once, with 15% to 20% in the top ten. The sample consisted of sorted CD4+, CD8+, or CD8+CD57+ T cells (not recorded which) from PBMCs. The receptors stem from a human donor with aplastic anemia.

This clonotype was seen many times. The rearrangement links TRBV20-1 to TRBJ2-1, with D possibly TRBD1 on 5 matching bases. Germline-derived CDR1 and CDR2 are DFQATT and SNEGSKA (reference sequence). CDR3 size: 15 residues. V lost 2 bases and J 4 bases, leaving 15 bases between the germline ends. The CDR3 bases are TGCAGTGCTAGACCCCGACAGACCAGTTACAATGAGCAGTTCTTC. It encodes CSARPRQTSYNEQFF.

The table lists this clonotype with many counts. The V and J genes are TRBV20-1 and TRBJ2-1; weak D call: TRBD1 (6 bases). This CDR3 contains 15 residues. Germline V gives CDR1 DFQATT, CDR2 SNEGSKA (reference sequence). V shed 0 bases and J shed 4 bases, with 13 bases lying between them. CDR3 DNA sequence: TGCAGTGCTAGAGATTTCAGGGGTGAATACAATGAGCAGTTCTTC. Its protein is CSARDFRGEYNEQFF.

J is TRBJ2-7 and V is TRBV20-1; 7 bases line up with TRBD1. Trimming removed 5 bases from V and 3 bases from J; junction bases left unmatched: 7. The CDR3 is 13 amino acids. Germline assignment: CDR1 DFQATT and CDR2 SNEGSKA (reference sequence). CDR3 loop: CSAQDRQGYEQYF. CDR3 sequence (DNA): TGCAGTGCTCAAGACCGACAGGGCTACGAGCAGTACTTC.

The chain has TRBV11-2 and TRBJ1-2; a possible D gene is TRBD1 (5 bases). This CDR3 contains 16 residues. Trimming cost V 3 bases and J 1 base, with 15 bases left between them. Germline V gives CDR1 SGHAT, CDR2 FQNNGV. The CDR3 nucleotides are TGTGCCAGCAGCTTGGATCTGGGACCCTATAACTATGGCTACACCTTC. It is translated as CASSLDLGPYNYGYTF.

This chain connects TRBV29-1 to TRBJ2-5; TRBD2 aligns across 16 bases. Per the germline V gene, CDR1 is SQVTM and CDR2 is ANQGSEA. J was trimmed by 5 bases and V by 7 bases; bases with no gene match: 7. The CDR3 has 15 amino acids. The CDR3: CSARQGLAGGETQYF. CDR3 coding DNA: TGCAGCGCTAGACAGGGACTAGCGGGGGGGGAGACCCAGTACTTC. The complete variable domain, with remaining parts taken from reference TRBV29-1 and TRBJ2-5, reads SAVISQKPSRDICQRGTSLTIQCQVDSQVTMMFWYRQQPGQSLTLIATANQGSEATYESGFVIDKFPISRPNLTFSTLTVSNMSPEDSSIYLCSARQGLAGGETQYFGPGTRLLVL.

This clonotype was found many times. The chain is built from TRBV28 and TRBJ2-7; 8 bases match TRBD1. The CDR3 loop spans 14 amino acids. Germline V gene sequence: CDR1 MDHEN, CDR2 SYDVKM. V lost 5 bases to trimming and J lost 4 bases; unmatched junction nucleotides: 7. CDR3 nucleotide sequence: TGTGCCAGCAGTGTCCAAGACAGGGGTTACGAGCAGTACTTC. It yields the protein CASSVQDRGYEQYF.

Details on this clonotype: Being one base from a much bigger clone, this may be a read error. CDR3 nucleotides: TGTGCCAGCGGCGCCTCCGGGACAGGGGTAGGCTACACCTTC. Protein: CASGASGTGVGYTF. The V call is TRBV5-6, the J call TRBJ1-2; 10 nucleotides match TRBD1. CDR3 length: 14 residues. Per germline, CDR1 SGHDT and CDR2 YYEEEE. The V segment lost 7 bases and the J segment 8 bases; nucleotides outside the gene matches: 11.

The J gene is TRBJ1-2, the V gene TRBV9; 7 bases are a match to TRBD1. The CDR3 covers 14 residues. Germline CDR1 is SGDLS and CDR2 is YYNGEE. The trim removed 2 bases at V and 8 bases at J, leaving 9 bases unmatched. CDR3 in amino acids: CASSVGTVYAGYTF. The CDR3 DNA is TGTGCCAGCAGCGTTGGGACAGTTTATGCGGGCTACACCTTC.